What follows are 2 T cell receptor beta chains derived from one specimen sequenced in a study of cytomegalovirus exposure and HLA in healthy donors. The PCR contained 60 Vbeta and 13 Jbeta primers. The method was immunoSEQ multiplex PCR; TCRdb's version includes in-frame clones alone and lacks a portion of them. The sample has 280,000 or so clones; 80% to 90% are singletons. Sequencing input: PBMCs. All receptors come from a woman aged 18-29 years in good health and CMV-seronegative.

This chain connects TRBV6-6 to TRBJ1-2, with 8 bases aligning to TRBD1. The CDR3 has 15 amino acids. The germline gives CDR1 MNHNY, CDR2 SVGAGI (reference sequence). Trimming took 2 bases from V and 2 from J; bases not matched to a gene: 4. The CDR3 spells CASSYRTGTNYGYTF. CDR3 in DNA: TGTGCCAGCAGTTACAGGACAGGGACCAACTATGGCTACACCTTC.

V is TRBV25-1 and J is TRBJ1-2; weak D call: TRBD1 (6 bases). Trimming cost V 2 bases and J 3 bases, with 16 bases left between them. In germline, CDR1 is MGHDK, CDR2 SYGVNS. The CDR3 spans 16 residues. The CDR3 spells CASSEPRGAGHYGYTF. The DNA for the CDR3 is TGTGCCAGCAGTGAACCCCGGGGGGCGGGTCACTATGGCTACACCTTC.